This paragraph covers one T cell receptor (beta chain) sequence. The antigen is not known. Germline V gene lookup returns CDR1 SGHTA and CDR2 FQGNSA. V was pared by 4 bases and J by 4 bases, with 11 bases between. The CDR3 is 14 residues long. These data come from a study of T cell responses to AZD1222 COVID-19 vaccine. Study information: Pooled samples include second doses given at about 4 or 12 weeks. The study, taken as a whole, reports: Baseline seropositives among AZD1222 recipients totaled only 6 or 7. When two AZD1222 doses had been given, Spike-specific TCR breadth and depth rose. Spike was spanned by vaccine-associated CD4 TCRs, with dominance at 160-218 and 743-854.

Sequenced by immunoSEQ multiplex PCR; TCRdb stores in-frame clones only, minus some. The sample has 25,000 to 35,000 clones; around 78% are singletons. Sequences were derived from peripheral blood, sampled on day 0 of AZD1222 vaccination. The source is an adult in good health. The chain has TRBV7-2 and TRBJ1-5; tentative D call: TRBD1 (5 bases). For the CDR3, the DNA is TGTGCCAGCAGCTCGACAGTGCGGAATCAGCCCCAGCATTTT. As protein: CASSSTVRNQPQHF. Full variable domain (outside the CDR3, taken from reference TRBV7-2 and TRBJ1-5): GAGVSQSPSNKVTEKGKDVELRCDPISGHTALYWYRQSLGQGLEFLIYFQGNSAPDKSGLPSDRFSAERTGGSVSTLTIQRTQQEDSAVYLCASSSTVRNQPQHFGDGTRLSIL.